Below are 29 T cell receptor beta chains sequenced from a single sample in a study of cytomegalovirus exposure and HLA in healthy donors. PCR involved 60 Vbeta and 13 Jbeta primers. Libraries were prepared by immunoSEQ multiplex PCR; TCRdb keeps only in-frame clonotypes and omits some of them. The sample gives approximately 190,000 clones, about 81% of which show up once; approximately 0.74% is in the top ten. The sequencing input was PBMCs. The receptors shown here come from a young woman in good health and CMV-seronegative.

The chain combines TRBV18 with TRBJ2-5; TRBD1 aligns across 10 bases. The CDR3 consists of 15 residues. CDR1 KGHSH and CDR2 LQKENI come from the germline V gene. Losses at the gene ends were 3 bases for V and 4 bases for J; bases not matched to a gene: 5. As DNA, the CDR3 is TGTGCCAGCTCACCCAGACAGGGGGCTTCAGAGACCCAGTACTTC. Translating gives CASSPRQGASETQYF.

The chain has TRBV11-2 and TRBJ2-6; D gene unclear. The CDR3 contains 15 residues. Germline V gene sequence: CDR1 SGHAT, CDR2 FQNNGV. V dropped 3 bases and J dropped 0 bases, with 6 bases sitting between them. Here the CDR3 reads CASSFSNSGANVLTF. CDR3 nucleotides: TGTGCCAGCAGCTTTAGCAACTCTGGGGCCAACGTCCTGACTTTC. Variable domain in full (rest from reference TRBV11-2 and TRBJ2-6): EAGVAQSPRYKIIEKRQSVAFWCNPISGHATLYWYQQILGQGPKLLIQFQNNGVVDDSQLPKDRFSAERLKGVDSTLKIQPAKLEDSAVYLCASSFSNSGANVLTFGAGSRLTVL.

The genes are TRBV7-3 and TRBJ2-4; TRBD2 aligns across 8 bases. This CDR3 region has 15 residues. Germline V gives CDR1 SGHTA, CDR2 FQGTGA. The junction had 6 bases not matched to a gene; V was cut back by 2 bases and J by 6 bases. CDR3 sequence reads: CASSLAGGRGNIQYF. The DNA of the CDR3 is TGTGCCAGCAGCTTAGCGGGAGGCCGGGGAAACATTCAGTACTTC. The full variable domain, rest sourced from reference TRBV7-3 and TRBJ2-4, is GAGVSQTPSNKVTEKGKYVELRCDPISGHTALYWYRQSLGQGPEFLIYFQGTGAADDSGLPNDRFFAVRPEGSVSTLKIQRTERGDSAVYLCASSLAGGRGNIQYFGAGTRLSVL.

The chain carries TRBV6-5 and TRBJ2-2, with D maybe TRBD2 (6 bases). Trimming removed 10 bases from V and 2 bases from J, with 11 bases in between. CDR1 is MNHEY, CDR2 SVGAGI, per germline. The CDR3 is 13 amino acids. Written as DNA, the CDR3 is TGTGCCACGGGACTTTTTAACACCGGGGAGCTGTTTTTT. Residues: CATGLFNTGELFF.

This sequence joins TRBV5-1 and TRBJ2-1; TRBD2 matches 12 bases. V was clipped by 4 bases and J by 5 bases; unmatched bases: 16. The CDR3 totals 19 residues. CDR1 is SGHRS and CDR2 is YFSETQ in the germline V gene. The CDR3 protein is CASSSQGLAGFLTDNEQFF. The DNA of the CDR3 is TGCGCCAGCAGCAGCCAGGGACTAGCGGGCTTCCTTACGGACAATGAGCAGTTCTTC. Variable domain in full (rest from reference TRBV5-1 and TRBJ2-1): KAGVTQTPRYLIKTRGQQVTLSCSPISGHRSVSWYQQTPGQGLQFLFEYFSETQRNKGNFPGRFSGRQFSNSRSEMNVSTLELGDSALYLCASSSQGLAGFLTDNEQFFGPGTRLTVL.

The chain links TRBV19 to TRBJ1-5, with D possibly matching TRBD1 (5 bases). Germline V lookup: CDR1 LNHDA, CDR2 SQIVND (reference sequence). V was clipped by 9 bases and J by 3 bases, with 21 bases between them. The CDR3 contains 16 residues. The CDR3 spells CARREAGQGYNQPQHF. In DNA form, the CDR3 reads TGTGCCAGGAGGGAGGCAGGTCAGGGCTACAATCAGCCCCAGCATTTT.

This clone occurred once. The chain couples TRBV6-1 to TRBJ1-5, with D maybe TRBD1 (5 bases). In germline, CDR1 is MNHNS, CDR2 SASEGT. V was clipped by 5 bases and J by 6 bases, with 8 bases between them. The CDR3 is 12 amino acids. The CDR3 bases are TGTGCCAGCAGTTGGGGGGGTCAGCCCCAGCATTTT. It is translated as CASSWGGQPQHF.

This rearrangement joins TRBV11-2 to TRBJ2-7; 8 nucleotides agree with TRBD1. CDR1 SGHAT and CDR2 FQNNGV come from the germline V gene. V lost 4 bases to trimming and J lost 2 bases; unmatched junction nucleotides: 7. The CDR3 covers 15 residues. CDR3 amino acids: CASSSLWTGTYEQYF. Written as DNA, the CDR3 is TGTGCCAGCAGCTCCTTATGGACAGGGACCTACGAGCAGTACTTC.

About this clone itself: This sample includes further DNA sequences coding for the same CDR3. This chain connects TRBV7-9 to TRBJ2-7; 11 bases line up with TRBD1. The CDR3 contains 14 residues. V shed 5 bases, J shed 0 bases, and the junction held 0 bases outside the gene matches. CDR1 and CDR2 (germline): SEHNR, FQNEAQ (reference sequence). The CDR3 reads CASSGQGASYEQYF. In nucleotides, the CDR3 is TGTGCCAGCAGCGGACAGGGGGCCTCCTACGAGCAGTACTTC.

This chain connects TRBV5-4 to TRBJ2-2, with 10 bases lining up with TRBD1. There are 15 residues in the CDR3. V lost 3 bases, J lost 4 bases, and 3 bases stayed unmatched. CDR1 and CDR2 from the germline V gene are SGHNT and YYREEE (reference sequence). CDR3 DNA sequence: TGTGCCAGCAGCTGGGACAGGGGTCCCACCGGGGAGCTGTTTTTT. This codes for CASSWDRGPTGELFF.

V gene TRBV10-3 combines with J gene TRBJ1-1; weak D call: TRBD1 (6 bases). The V and J ends lost 3 bases and 7 bases respectively, with 6 bases between them. Germline CDR1 ENHRY, CDR2 SYGVKD. This CDR3 is built from 11 residues. Here the CDR3 reads CAISEGGEAFF. Written as DNA, the CDR3 is TGTGCCATCAGTGAAGGGGGTGAAGCTTTCTTT.

The rearrangement links TRBV19 to TRBJ1-4; TRBD1 matches 8 bases. Germline-derived CDR1 and CDR2 are LNHDA and SQIVND (reference sequence). There are 16 residues in the CDR3. With V trimmed by 3 bases and J by 8 bases, 11 bases remained unmatched. CDR3 region: CASSISRGPRREKLFF. Here the CDR3 DNA reads TGTGCCAGTAGTATTTCCAGGGGGCCACGACGGGAAAAACTGTTTTTT.

Only one count was recorded for this clone. V gene TRBV9 combines with J gene TRBJ2-7; TRBD1 might be the D (5 bases). From germline, CDR1 is SGDLS and CDR2 YYNGEE. The CDR3 has 14 residues. Trimming removed 4 bases at V and 4 bases at J, with 15 bases between. The CDR3 nucleotides are TGTGCCAGCAGCCCGACAGTTTTGGAATACGAGCAGTACTTC. Translation gives CASSPTVLEYEQYF.

The chain combines TRBV27 with TRBJ2-1; 14 bases are shared with TRBD2. This CDR3 comprises 17 residues. Unmatched junction bases numbered 5, after V lost 5 bases and J lost 2 bases. Germline CDR1 MNHEY, CDR2 SMNVEV (reference sequence). This CDR3 is CASSEGLAGGPYNEQFF. In DNA form, the CDR3 reads TGTGCCAGCAGTGAAGGACTAGCGGGGGGTCCCTACAATGAGCAGTTCTTC.

The rearrangement uses TRBV6-5 and TRBJ2-7; 10 nucleotides agree with TRBD2. V lost 4 bases to trimming and J lost 6 bases; unmatched junction nucleotides: 6. Germline CDR1 reads MNHEY; CDR2 reads SVGAGI. The CDR3 is 14 residues long. CDR3 nucleotides: TGTGCCAGCAGTTCCGCCCGACTAGCGGGCGAGCAGTACTTC. The encoded protein is CASSSARLAGEQYF.

This clone has a handful of counts. The chain links TRBV6-5 to TRBJ2-7; TRBD2 aligns across 11 bases. The junction had 6 bases not matched to a gene; V was cut back by 7 bases and J by 4 bases. The CDR3 has 14 residues. The germline gives CDR1 MNHEY, CDR2 SVGAGI. CDR3 protein: CASTRTSGLYEQYF. CDR3 DNA: TGTGCCAGCACCCGGACTAGCGGGTTGTACGAGCAGTACTTC.

The V call is TRBV2, the J call TRBJ2-5; a weak D match, TRBD2 (5 bases). The CDR3 is 12 amino acids. The V gene lost 5 bases and the J gene lost 6 bases, with 10 bases spanning the gap. Germline V gives CDR1 SNHLY, CDR2 FYNNEI. The CDR3 spells CASSPERKTQYF. CDR3 nucleotide sequence: TGTGCCAGCAGTCCGGAGCGGAAGACCCAGTACTTC.

The V call is TRBV5-5, the J call TRBJ1-1; 7 nucleotides agree with TRBD1. This CDR3 region has 15 residues. V lost 5 bases and J lost 4; bases outside the gene matches: 11. Germline CDR1 is SGHKS and CDR2 is YYEKEE (reference sequence). This CDR3 is CASRGQSPRGTEAFF. The CDR3 region has the DNA TGTGCCAGCAGGGGACAGAGCCCTCGAGGCACTGAAGCTTTCTTT.

This chain uses TRBV6-5 with TRBJ2-1; possible D gene TRBD2, 6 bases. V gave up 6 bases and J gave up 7 bases, with 19 bases separating them. Germline CDR1 reads MNHEY; CDR2 reads SVGAGI. CDR3 length: 15 residues. CDR3 amino acids: CASRKKPGLSNEQFF. CDR3 nucleotides: TGTGCCAGCAGGAAAAAACCGGGACTGTCAAATGAGCAGTTCTTC.

The chain recombines TRBV5-1 with TRBJ2-2; D ambiguous. Trimming shortened V by 3 bases and J by 8 bases, and 5 bases separated the two germline ends. The CDR3 loop spans 11 amino acids. The germline gives CDR1 SGHRS, CDR2 YFSETQ. CDR3 sequence (DNA): TGCGCCAGCAGCTCTCAGGGGGAGCTGTTTTTT. It is translated as CASSSQGELFF. The entire variable domain, with the rest obtained from reference TRBV5-1 and TRBJ2-2, is as follows: KAGVTQTPRYLIKTRGQQVTLSCSPISGHRSVSWYQQTPGQGLQFLFEYFSETQRNKGNFPGRFSGRQFSNSRSEMNVSTLELGDSALYLCASSSQGELFFGEGSRLTVL.

This clone was recorded once. The chain carries TRBV7-6 and TRBJ2-2; D unresolved. Germline V gene lookup returns CDR1 SGHVS and CDR2 FNYEAQ. V lost 5 bases and J lost 9, with 13 bases in between. CDR3 length: 13 residues. The CDR3 loop reads CASSRAAARELFF. The CDR3 DNA follows: TGTGCCAGCAGCCGAGCCGCGGCCCGGGAGCTGTTTTTT.

The gene calls are TRBV28 and TRBJ2-5, with TRBD2 identical over 7 bases. The CDR3 spans 13 residues. Germline values: CDR1 MDHEN, CDR2 SYDVKM. J lost 4 bases, V lost 7 bases, and 6 bases had no gene match. The CDR3 bases are TGTGCCAGCACCGCGGGGGACGGAGAGACCCAGTACTTC. The encoded protein is CASTAGDGETQYF.

The rearrangement links TRBV5-6 to TRBJ2-5, with TRBD2 matching over 9 bases. The V gene end was trimmed by 2 bases and the J gene end by 1 base; junction bases not matched to a gene: 3. CDR1 SGHDT and CDR2 YYEEEE come from the germline V gene. CDR3 size: 15 residues. The CDR3 loop reads CASSLSGGFQETQYF. CDR3 DNA: TGTGCCAGCAGCTTAAGCGGGGGGTTCCAAGAGACCCAGTACTTC.

The chain employs TRBV9 and TRBJ1-2, with 9 bases aligning to TRBD1. There are 14 residues in the CDR3. Germline values: CDR1 SGDLS, CDR2 YYNGEE. V was pared by 3 bases and J by 7 bases, with 7 bases of the junction left unmatched. The CDR3 protein is CASSAPGTGLGYTF. The CDR3 DNA follows: TGTGCCAGCAGCGCCCCCGGGACAGGGCTTGGCTACACCTTC. Complete variable domain (other parts from reference TRBV9 and TRBJ1-2): DSGVTQTPKHLITATGQRVTLRCSPRSGDLSVYWYQQSLDQGLQFLIQYYNGEERAKGNILERFSAQQFPDLHSELNLSSLELGDSALYFCASSAPGTGLGYTFGSGTRLTVV.

The chain has TRBV28 and TRBJ2-7; 8 bases are shared with TRBD1. The CDR3 runs to 12 residues. From germline, CDR1 is MDHEN and CDR2 SYDVKM. Trimming at V came to 7 bases and at J to 4 bases, leaving 3 bases not matched to a gene. The DNA of the CDR3 is TGTGCCAGCACCAGGGGGCGATACGAGCAGTACTTC. Translation: CASTRGRYEQYF.

V gene TRBV6-5 combines with J gene TRBJ2-5; D might be TRBD2 (6 bases). The DNA matches TRBJ2-7 better at its end, which makes the J call doubtful. Germline CDR1 reads MNHEY; CDR2 reads SVGAGI. CDR3 length: 16 residues. Written as DNA, the CDR3 is TGTGCCAGCAGTTACTCCGGGGTGCGGGGCTCCTACGAGCAGTACTTC. Translation: CASSYSGVRGSYEQYF.

V and J are TRBV19 and TRBJ2-2; TRBD1 aligns across 9 bases. CDR1 is LNHDA, CDR2 SQIVND, per germline (reference sequence). The CDR3 runs 15 residues. With V trimmed by 5 bases and J by 3 bases, 4 bases remained unmatched. The CDR3 loop reads CASSFGQGYTGELFF. DNA for the CDR3: TGTGCCAGTAGTTTTGGACAGGGGTACACCGGGGAGCTGTTTTTT.

This clone was seen only a few times. CDR3 in DNA: TGCGCCAGCAGCCAAGAGCGGCAGGGGGCCATGAACACTGAAGCTTTCTTT. Its protein product is CASSQERQGAMNTEAFF. V is TRBV4-1 and J is TRBJ1-1; TRBD1 matches at 8 bases. This CDR3 region has 17 residues. Germline CDR1 and CDR2: MGHRA and YSYEKL. J was trimmed by 0 bases and V by 0 bases; bases with no gene match: 6.

Turning to this clone: Within the sample, other DNA sequences also encode this same CDR3. The rearrangement links TRBV28 to TRBJ2-7; D may be TRBD2 (7 bases). The CDR3 extends over 14 amino acids. The germline V and J ends were trimmed by 7 bases and 2 bases, with 15 bases remaining between them. The germline V gene encodes CDR1 MDHEN and CDR2 SYDVKM. The CDR3 DNA reads TGTGCCAGCACACAAGGGGGGAGGGCCTACGAGCAGTACTTC. Encoded protein: CASTQGGRAYEQYF.